This T cell receptor beta chain stems from a study of blood T cells in healthy people across ages. General study findings and limits: Observed TCR beta diversity per million T cells went down as age went up. This fall followed a roughly linear course with age.

This CDR3 is 14 amino acids long. Per germline, CDR1 MNHEY and CDR2 SVGEGT. V lost 6 bases and J lost 4, with 15 bases in between. This clonotype was detected many times. Its antigen is unknown. Primers used in a second PCR of about 7 to 12 cycles were a sample-barcoded 5' primer and a J-beta primer mix. TCRdb redid the calling of the 5' RACE reads with MiXCR, one entry per CDR3 protein. The sample has hundreds of thousands of distinct CDR3 sequences, around 26% seen once; the top ten hold roughly 17%. The chain carries TRBV6-2 or TRBV6-3 and TRBJ2-5; D possibly uses TRBD1 or TRBD2 (5 bases each). The sample was blood. The sequence came from a woman aged 80 or over in good health. CDR3 residues: CASSRGGAVETQYF. The CDR3 region has the DNA TGTGCCAGCAGCCGGGGCGGCGCGGTAGAGACCCAGTACTTC.